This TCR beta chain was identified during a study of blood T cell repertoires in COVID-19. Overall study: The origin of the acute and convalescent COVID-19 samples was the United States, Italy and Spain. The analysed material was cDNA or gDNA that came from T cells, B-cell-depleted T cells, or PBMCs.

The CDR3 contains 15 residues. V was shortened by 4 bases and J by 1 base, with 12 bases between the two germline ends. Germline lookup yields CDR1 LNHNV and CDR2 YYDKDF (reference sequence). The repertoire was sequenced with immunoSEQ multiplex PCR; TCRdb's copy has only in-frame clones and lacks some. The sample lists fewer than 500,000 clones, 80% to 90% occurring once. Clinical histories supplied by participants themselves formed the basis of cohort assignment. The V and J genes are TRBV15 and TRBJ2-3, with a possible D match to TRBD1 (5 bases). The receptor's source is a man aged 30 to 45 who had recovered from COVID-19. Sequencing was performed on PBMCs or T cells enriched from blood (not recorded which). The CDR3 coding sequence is TGTGCCACCAGCACCAGGGAAGTAGGCACAGATACGCAGTATTTT. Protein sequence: CATSTREVGTDTQYF.